This T cell receptor beta chain comes out of a study of blood T cell repertoires in COVID-19. Study details: Donors in the United States, Italy and Spain gave samples during acute or convalescent COVID-19. T cells, B-cell-depleted T cells, or PBMCs provided the cDNA or gDNA that served as material.

Authors' data handling: For nucleated cells, counts were estimated from reference gene primer amplification. Sequenced by immunoSEQ multiplex PCR; TCRdb stores in-frame clones only, minus some. Clonal size and the V and J genes are those of that table, whereas D and trimming came from the DNA. The data contain 14,000 or so clones, roughly 80% of them seen just once; the ten biggest clones take up 15% to 20%. CDR1 and CDR2 from the germline V gene are SGDLS and YYNGEE. The V end was cut by 2 bases, the J end by 1 base, with 4 bases between. This CDR3 contains 13 residues. This clone was counted a few times. Other DNA sequences within the sample encode an identical CDR3.

Sequencing was done on a sample of peripheral blood. This TCR derives from a human donor in a cohort sampled during active COVID-19. This sequence joins TRBV9 and TRBJ1-3; D is unclear. CDR3 in amino acids: CASSVNSGNTIYF. The CDR3 DNA is TGTGCCAGCAGCGTTAATTCTGGAAACACCATATATTTT.